Below are 9 T cell receptor beta chains sequenced from a single sample in a study of blood T cell repertoires in COVID-19. Clones were sequenced by immunoSEQ multiplex PCR, and TCRdb holds only the in-frame ones, with some missing. The sample lists fewer than 200,000 clones; under 90% were seen once. The sequenced sample was PBMCs or T cells enriched from blood (not recorded which). Receptors were obtained from a man in his forties or fifties who had recovered from COVID-19.

The chain couples TRBV4-1 to TRBJ2-2; D call uncertain. This CDR3 contains 14 residues. Germline CDR1 is MGHRA and CDR2 is YSYEKL. V gave up 4 bases and J gave up 4 bases, with 10 bases separating them. In nucleotides, the CDR3 is TGCGCCAGCAGCCCTCCCGGTGTCACCGGGGAGCTGTTTTTT. The encoded protein is CASSPPGVTGELFF.

This clone was seen once. This rearrangement joins TRBV2 to TRBJ2-7; tentative D call: TRBD1 (6 bases). Germline V CDR1 and CDR2: SNHLY, FYNNEI. Trimming shortened V by 4 bases and J by 4 bases, and 17 bases separated the two germline ends. The CDR3 has 15 residues. CDR3 nucleotide sequence: TGTGCCAGCAGTGGGGGGACACGGGTGGGGTACGAGCAGTACTTC. Protein product: CASSGGTRVGYEQYF. The full variable domain, its missing parts supplied by reference TRBV2 and TRBJ2-7, is EPEVTQTPSHQVTQMGQEVILRCVPISNHLYFYWYRQILGQKVEFLVSFYNNEISEKSEIFDDQFSVERPDGSNFTLKIRSTKLEDSAMYFCASSGGTRVGYEQYFGPGTRLTVT.

The chain links TRBV10-1 to TRBJ2-1, with 11 bases fitting TRBD2. V shed 5 bases, J shed 9 bases, and the junction held 12 bases outside the gene matches. The CDR3 runs to 16 residues. Germline CDR1 reads WNHNN; CDR2 reads SYGVQD (reference sequence). CDR3 sequence: CASSTNPSGGSVEQFF. Here the CDR3 DNA reads TGCGCCAGCAGTACGAACCCTAGCGGGGGGTCCGTTGAGCAGTTCTTC.

The chain employs TRBV5-1 and TRBJ1-1; D call uncertain. Germline loops: CDR1 SGHRS, CDR2 YFSETQ. CDR3 length equals 14 residues. Trimming stripped 0 bases from V and 0 bases from J, with 6 bases between. CDR3 coding DNA: TGCGCCAGCAGCTTGGGCGCACTGAACACTGAAGCTTTCTTT. Protein sequence: CASSLGALNTEAFF.

This sequence joins TRBV7-8 and TRBJ2-7; TRBD1 agrees at 9 bases. Germline V CDR1 and CDR2: SGHVS, FQNEAQ. V shed 5 bases and J 6 bases; nucleotides not matched to a gene: 14. The CDR3 contains 16 residues. CDR3 coding DNA: TGTGCCAGCAGCCTCCCGGGACAGGGCCTCCTCGGCGAGCAGTACTTC. Protein sequence: CASSLPGQGLLGEQYF. Full variable domain (remainder filled in from reference TRBV7-8 and TRBJ2-7): GAGVSQSPRYKVAKRGQDVALRCDPISGHVSLFWYQQALGQGPEFLTYFQNEAQLDKSGLPSDRFFAERPEGSVSTLKIQRTQQEDSAVYLCASSLPGQGLLGEQYFGPGTRLTVT.

The chain is built from TRBV3-1 (or the pseudogene TRBV3-2) and TRBJ1-2, with a tentative D call TRBD1 (6 bases). V lost 2 bases and J 3 bases, leaving 13 bases between the germline ends. The CDR3 is 15 amino acids. Germline values: CDR1 LGHDT, CDR2 YNNKEL (reference sequence). CDR3 nucleotides: TGTGCCAGCAGCCAATTTTGGGCAGGGGACTATGGCTACACCTTC. Translated, it gives CASSQFWAGDYGYTF.

This rearrangement joins TRBV30 to TRBJ1-5; D not certain. V dropped 2 bases and J dropped 3 bases, with 8 bases sitting between them. This CDR3 has 13 residues. Germline values: CDR1 GTSNPN, CDR2 SVGIG (reference sequence). CDR3 sequence (DNA): TGTGCCTGGAGTAATCGAGACAATCAGCCCCAGCATTTT. Residues: CAWSNRDNQPQHF.

The chain's CDR3 is CASSIRDREAEQYF. The CDR3 DNA reads TGCGCCAGCAGCATCCGGGACAGGGAGGCCGAGCAGTACTTC. This chain joins TRBV5-1 and TRBJ2-7, with TRBD1 matching over 9 bases. J lost 6 bases, V lost 4 bases, and 8 bases had no gene match. In germline, CDR1 is SGHRS, CDR2 YFSETQ. There are 14 residues in the CDR3. Based on the CDR3 plus reference TRBV5-1 and TRBJ2-7, the full variable domain is KAGVTQTPRYLIKTRGQQVTLSCSPISGHRSVSWYQQTPGQGLQFLFEYFSETQRNKGNFPGRFSGRQFSNSRSEMNVSTLELGDSALYLCASSIRDREAEQYFGPGTRLTVT.

The chain combines TRBV3-1 (or the pseudogene TRBV3-2) with TRBJ1-1; 7 nucleotides match TRBD1. V shed 4 bases and J 8 bases; nucleotides not matched to a gene: 1. Per germline, CDR1 LGHDT and CDR2 YNNKEL (reference sequence). This CDR3 is built from 11 residues. Written as DNA, the CDR3 is TGTGCCAGCAGCCTAGGGGGCGAAGCTTTCTTT. It is translated as CASSLGGEAFF.